This T cell receptor beta chain comes out of a study of CD8 T cells in ankylosing spondylitis. Regarding the study as a whole: For ankylosing spondylitis blood, a TCR beta motif of several highly homologous variants appeared characteristic.

Trimming cost V 4 bases and J 6 bases, with 7 bases left between them. CDR1 and CDR2 (germline): ENHRY, SYGVKD. The CDR3 contains 11 residues. As for this clonotype: Its antigen is unidentified.

With molecular barcodes, quantitative 5'-RACE was used to make the TCR beta libraries. One entry per CDR3 protein, called by TCRdb with MiXCR from the 5' RACE reads. This sample has 400,000 to 450,000 distinct CDR3 sequences, with 17% found just once. Sequencing input: blood, either unsorted or a sorted T cell fraction (not recorded which). The clonotype comes from a male donor with ankylosing spondylitis. This rearrangement joins TRBV10-3 to TRBJ2-7; D call uncertain. The CDR3 bases are TGTGCCATCAGTGGGGCCGGCGAGCAGTACTTC. It yields the protein CAISGAGEQYF.